The rows below give T cell receptor beta chains drawn from one sample of a study of T cell responses to AZD1222 COVID-19 vaccine. The repertoire was sequenced with immunoSEQ multiplex PCR; TCRdb's copy has only in-frame clones and lacks some. Of about 140,000 clones in the sample, approximately 90% were seen once. The sample in question was peripheral blood, obtained 28 days after the second AZD1222 dose. Receptors originate from an adult who received the AZD1222 COVID-19 vaccine. CDR3s include the opening cysteine and the closing phenylalanine or tryptophan. A D gene is named only where the DNA matches it firmly. Rows may omit the clone size; those that give it use once, few, many or a size class.

TRBJ2-1 | - | - | TRBV7-9 | CASSALGAMAGNEQFF | TGTGCCAGCAGCGCGTTAGGGGCGATGGCGGGCAATGAGCAGTTCTTC
TRBJ1-2 | - | - | TRBV19 | CASSNRANYGYTF | TGTGCCAGTAGTAACCGGGCCAACTATGGCTACACCTTC
TRBJ2-7 | - | - | TRBV5-1 | CASQLSSGYEQYF | TGCGCCAGCCAACTAAGTAGCGGCTACGAGCAGTACTTC
TRBJ2-5 | - | TRBD2 | TRBV29-1 | CSVAHSGSRETQYF | TGCAGCGTTGCTCATAGCGGGAGTAGGGAGACCCAGTACTTC
TRBJ1-6 | - | - | TRBV19 | CASSIFPLGSPLHF | TGTGCCAGTAGTATATTCCCCTTAGGGTCACCCCTCCACTTT
TRBJ2-3 | - | TRBD2 | TRBV6-2/TRBV6-3 | CASSYSGLAGDSDTQYF | TGTGCCAGCAGTTACTCGGGACTAGCGGGGGATAGTGATACGCAGTATTTT
TRBJ1-6 | once | TRBD1 | TRBV11-2 | CATQSDRGYNSPLHF | TGTGCCACCCAAAGCGACAGGGGCTATAATTCACCCCTCCACTTT
TRBJ1-5 | - | - | TRBV6-5 | CASSYSNSNQPQHF | TGTGCCAGCAGTTACTCGAATAGCAATCAGCCCCAGCATTTT
TRBJ1-5 | - | - | TRBV10-1 | CASWGPGLNQPQHF | TGCGCCAGCTGGGGGCCGGGGCTGAATCAGCCCCAGCATTTT
TRBJ2-7 | - | - | TRBV6-5 | CASRQGYEQYF | TGTGCCAGCAGGCAGGGGTACGAGCAGTACTTC
TRBJ2-1 | - | - | TRBV9 | CASSGPGNRDEQFF | TGTGCCAGCAGCGGTCCCGGGAACCGCGATGAGCAGTTCTTC
TRBJ2-2 | - | - | TRBV6-2/TRBV6-3 | CASSYQIRPTTGELFF | TGTGCCAGCAGTTACCAAATCCGGCCCACAACCGGGGAGCTGTTTTTT
TRBJ1-1 | - | - | TRBV5-1 | CASRSGRNTEAFF | TGCGCCAGCAGGTCCGGGCGGAACACTGAAGCTTTCTTT
TRBJ2-7 | - | - | TRBV28 | CASSLRGSDYEQYF | TGTGCCAGCAGTTTACGCGGCAGCGACTACGAGCAGTACTTC
TRBJ2-6 | few | TRBD1 | TRBV15 | CATSTGQGFPSGANVLTF | TGTGCCACCAGCACAGGACAGGGGTTCCCTTCTGGGGCCAACGTCCTGACTTTC
TRBJ1-2 | - | TRBD1 | TRBV7-9 | CASSKIGQGIYGYTF | TGTGCCAGCAGCAAAATCGGACAGGGCATCTATGGCTACACCTTC
TRBJ1-3 | - | - | TRBV10-2 | CASATPGDLGNTIYF | TGCGCCAGCGCGACTCCAGGGGATCTAGGAAACACCATATATTTT
TRBJ1-2 | - | TRBD1 | TRBV2 | CASGSDRGNGYTF | TGTGCCAGCGGTTCAGACAGGGGGAATGGCTACACCTTC
TRBJ2-1 | - | - | TRBV7-2 | CASSLSYNEQFF | TGTGCCAGCAGCCTGTCCTACAATGAGCAGTTCTTC
TRBJ2-1 | - | TRBD2 | TRBV25-1 | CASSATSAGAYNEQFF | TGTGCCAGCAGTGCCACATCAGCGGGGGCTTACAATGAGCAGTTCTTC
TRBJ2-5 | - | - | TRBV11-2 | CASKGGSQETQYF | TGTGCCTCCAAGGGGGGATCCCAAGAGACCCAGTACTTC
TRBJ2-1 | - | - | TRBV7-2 | CASSRDRKYYNEQFF | TGTGCCAGCAGCAGAGACAGAAAGTATTACAATGAGCAGTTCTTC
TRBJ2-3 | - | - | TRBV7-2 | CASSLVAASVTDTQYF | TGTGCCAGCAGCTTAGTAGCGGCTTCTGTCACAGATACGCAGTATTTT
TRBJ1-6 | - | - | TRBV11-1 | CASSLGGGYSPLHF | TGTGCCAGCAGCTTAGGCGGGGGCTATTCACCCCTCCACTTT
TRBJ2-3 | - | - | TRBV3-1/TRBV3-2 | CASSQVGERTDTQYF | TGTGCCAGCAGCCAAGTGGGGGAACGCACAGATACGCAGTATTTT
TRBJ1-2 | - | TRBD1 | TRBV29-1 | CSVEVGTGTGYTF | TGCAGCGTTGAGGTTGGGACAGGGACCGGCTACACCTTC
TRBJ1-2 | once | - | TRBV9 | CASSARTAYGYTF | TGTGCCAGCAGCGCAAGGACAGCCTATGGCTACACCTTC
TRBJ1-4 | - | - | TRBV15 | CATSQGGRVANEKLFF | TGTGCCACCAGCCAGGGAGGGAGGGTCGCTAATGAAAAACTGTTTTTT
TRBJ2-7 | - | TRBD2 | TRBV5-4 | CASSFGGEGIYEQYF | TGTGCCAGCAGCTTCGGGGGGGAGGGGATCTACGAGCAGTACTTC
TRBJ1-5 | - | - | TRBV19 | CASSAYQDLVDNQPQHF | TGTGCCAGTAGTGCCTACCAGGACCTAGTCGATAATCAGCCCCAGCATTTT
TRBJ1-1 | - | - | TRBV7-8 | CASSLEVQGEAFF | TGTGCCAGCAGCCTAGAGGTCCAGGGTGAAGCTTTCTTT
TRBJ2-2 | - | TRBD1 | TRBV7-2 | CASSKAGTGITGELFF | TGTGCCAGCAGCAAAGCCGGGACAGGGATCACCGGGGAGCTGTTTTTT
TRBJ1-5 | once | - | TRBV12-5 | CASGLERNQPQHF | TGTGCTAGTGGTTTGGAGAGGAATCAGCCCCAGCATTTT
TRBJ1-1 | - | - | TRBV18 | CASSRPGDDTEAFF | TGTGCCAGCTCACGCCCAGGGGACGACACTGAAGCTTTCTTT
TRBJ2-7 | - | - | TRBV11-2 | CASSQRTVTNPYEQYF | TGTGCCAGCAGCCAGAGGACAGTAACGAACCCTTACGAGCAGTACTTC
TRBJ2-2 | - | - | TRBV7-3 | CASTLDGTGELFF | TGTGCCAGCACCCTAGACGGCACCGGGGAGCTGTTTTTT
TRBJ1-4 | - | TRBD1 | TRBV5-1 | CASSLGTGSEKLFF | TGCGCCAGCAGCTTGGGGACAGGGTCTGAAAAACTGTTTTTT
TRBJ1-1 | few | TRBD1 | TRBV7-9 | CASSPLGQGKGEAFF | TGTGCCAGCAGCCCGCTCGGACAGGGCAAAGGTGAAGCTTTCTTT
TRBJ1-3 | - | - | TRBV9 | CASSVRGQGNTIYF | TGTGCCAGCAGCGTACGGGGACAAGGAAACACCATATATTTT
TRBJ2-7 | - | - | TRBV12-3/TRBV12-4 | CASSLVPGEQYF | TGTGCCAGCAGTTTGGTCCCTGGCGAGCAGTACTTC
TRBJ2-7 | - | TRBD1 | TRBV6-4 | CASSPGTGLEQYF | TGTGCCAGCAGTCCCGGGACAGGGTTGGAGCAGTACTTC
TRBJ2-5 | many | - | TRBV25-1 | CASTPNRHQETQYF | TGTGCCAGCACCCCCAACAGGCACCAAGAGACCCAGTACTTC
TRBJ2-3 | - | TRBD2 | TRBV5-4 | CASSFRLAGGRSDTQYF | TGTGCCAGCAGCTTTAGACTAGCGGGAGGTCGCTCAGATACGCAGTATTTT
TRBJ1-5 | - | - | TRBV7-2 | CASSLMISNQPQHF | TGTGCCAGCAGCTTAATGATTTCCAATCAGCCCCAGCATTTT
TRBJ1-6 | once | TRBD1 | TRBV13 | CASSQLSTGVGSPLHF | TGTGCCAGCAGCCAACTGTCGACAGGGGTGGGTTCACCCCTCCACTTT
TRBJ1-2 | - | - | TRBV9 | CASTGSIYGYTF | TGTGCCAGCACTGGCAGTATCTATGGCTACACCTTC
TRBJ1-1 | once | TRBD1 | TRBV7-2 | CASSSRQGGGTEAFF | TGTGCCAGCAGCTCTAGACAGGGTGGCGGCACTGAAGCTTTCTTT
TRBJ1-6 | - | - | TRBV6-5 | CASNDPGTFSPLHF | TGTGCCAGCAACGACCCGGGGACATTCTCACCCCTCCACTTT
TRBJ2-5 | - | TRBD2 | TRBV4-2 | CASSPRSGGAEETQYF | TGTGCCAGCAGCCCCCGGAGCGGGGGGGCGGAGGAGACCCAGTACTTC
TRBJ1-5 | - | - | TRBV7-2 | CASTLGGTYSNQPQHF | TGTGCCAGCACCCTGGGGGGAACTTATAGCAATCAGCCCCAGCATTTT
TRBJ2-1 | once | - | TRBV4-3 | CASSQHKNRDEQFF | TGCGCCAGCAGCCAACACAAAAACCGGGATGAGCAGTTCTTC